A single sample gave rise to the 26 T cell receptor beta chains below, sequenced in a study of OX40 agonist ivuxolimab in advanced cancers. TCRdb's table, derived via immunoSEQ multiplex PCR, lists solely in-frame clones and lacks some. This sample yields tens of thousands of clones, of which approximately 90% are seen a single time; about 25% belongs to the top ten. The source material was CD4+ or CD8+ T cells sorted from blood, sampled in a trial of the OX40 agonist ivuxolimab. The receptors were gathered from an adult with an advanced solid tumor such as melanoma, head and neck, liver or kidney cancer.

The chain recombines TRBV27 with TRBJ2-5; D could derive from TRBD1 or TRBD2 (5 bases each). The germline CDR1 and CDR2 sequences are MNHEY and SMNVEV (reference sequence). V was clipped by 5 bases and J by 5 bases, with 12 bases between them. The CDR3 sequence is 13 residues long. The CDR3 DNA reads TGTGCCAGCAGTCCACGGGGCTACGAGACCCAGTACTTC. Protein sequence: CASSPRGYETQYF.

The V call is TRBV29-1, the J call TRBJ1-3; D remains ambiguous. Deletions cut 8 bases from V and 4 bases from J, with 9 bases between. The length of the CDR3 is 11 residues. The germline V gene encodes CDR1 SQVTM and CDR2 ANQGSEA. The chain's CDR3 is CSILDGNTIYF. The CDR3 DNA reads TGCAGCATTCTCGACGGAAACACCATATATTTT.

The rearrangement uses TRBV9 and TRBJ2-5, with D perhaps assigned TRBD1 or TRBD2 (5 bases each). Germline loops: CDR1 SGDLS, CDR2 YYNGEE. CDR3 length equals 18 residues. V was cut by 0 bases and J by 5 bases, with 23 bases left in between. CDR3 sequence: CASSVGVRESLIWETQYF. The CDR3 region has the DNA TGTGCCAGCAGCGTAGGGGTCAGGGAGTCCTTAATTTGGGAGACCCAGTACTTC. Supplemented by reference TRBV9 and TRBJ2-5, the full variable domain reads DSGVTQTPKHLITATGQRVTLRCSPRSGDLSVYWYQQSLDQGLQFLIQYYNGEERAKGNILERFSAQQFPDLHSELNLSSLELGDSALYFCASSVGVRESLIWETQYFGPGTRLLVL.

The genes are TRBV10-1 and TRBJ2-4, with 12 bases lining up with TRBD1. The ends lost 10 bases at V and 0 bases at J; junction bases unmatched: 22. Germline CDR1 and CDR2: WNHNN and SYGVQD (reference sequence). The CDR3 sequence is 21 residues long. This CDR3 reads CANDPGQGAHGHFPAKNIQYF. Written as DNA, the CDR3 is TGCGCCAACGATCCGGGACAGGGGGCGCACGGTCATTTTCCAGCCAAAAACATTCAGTACTTC.

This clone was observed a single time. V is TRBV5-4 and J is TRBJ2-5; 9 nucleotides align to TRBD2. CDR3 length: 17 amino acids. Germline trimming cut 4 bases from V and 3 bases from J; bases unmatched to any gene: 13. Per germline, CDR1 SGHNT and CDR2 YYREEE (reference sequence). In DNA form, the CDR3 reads TGTGCCAGCAGCGATACATTTAATAGCGGGGGAGAAGAGACCCAGTACTTC. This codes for CASSDTFNSGGEETQYF.

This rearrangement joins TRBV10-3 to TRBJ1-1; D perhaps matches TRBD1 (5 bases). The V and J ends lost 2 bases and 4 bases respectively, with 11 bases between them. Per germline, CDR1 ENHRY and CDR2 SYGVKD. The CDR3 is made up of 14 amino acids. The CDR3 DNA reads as TGTGCCATCAGTGAGCCAGGGTTGGCCACTGAAGCTTTCTTT. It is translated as CAISEPGLATEAFF.

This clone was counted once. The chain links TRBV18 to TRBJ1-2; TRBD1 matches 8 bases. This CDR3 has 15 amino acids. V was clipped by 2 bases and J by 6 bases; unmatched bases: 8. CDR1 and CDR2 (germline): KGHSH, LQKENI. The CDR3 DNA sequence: TGTGCCAGCTCACCAGACGCGACAGGGGCGGATGGCTACACCTTC. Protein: CASSPDATGADGYTF. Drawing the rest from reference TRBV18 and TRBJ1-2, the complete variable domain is NAGVMQNPRHLVRRRGQEARLRCSPMKGHSHVYWYRQLPEEGLKFMVYLQKENIIDESGMPKERFSAEFPKEGPSILRIQQVVRGDSAAYFCASSPDATGADGYTFGSGTRLTVV.

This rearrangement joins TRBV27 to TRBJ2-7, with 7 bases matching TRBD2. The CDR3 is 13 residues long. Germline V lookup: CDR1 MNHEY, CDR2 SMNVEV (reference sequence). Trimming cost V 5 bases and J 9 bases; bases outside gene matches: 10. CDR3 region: CASSQQLWGGQYF. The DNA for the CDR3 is TGTGCCAGCAGTCAACAACTCTGGGGGGGGCAGTACTTC.

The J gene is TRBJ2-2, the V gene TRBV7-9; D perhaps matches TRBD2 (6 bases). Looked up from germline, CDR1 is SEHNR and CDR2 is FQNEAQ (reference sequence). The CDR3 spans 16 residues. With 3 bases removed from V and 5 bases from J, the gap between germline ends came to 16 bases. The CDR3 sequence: CASSFTQAGRTGELFF. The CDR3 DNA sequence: TGTGCCAGCAGCTTTACTCAAGCGGGCCGTACCGGGGAGCTGTTTTTT. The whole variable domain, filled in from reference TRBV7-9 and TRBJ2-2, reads DTGVSQNPRHKITKRGQNVTFRCDPISEHNRLYWYRQTLGQGPEFLTYFQNEAQLEKSRLLSDRFSAERPKGSFSTLEIQRTEQGDSAMYLCASSFTQAGRTGELFFGEGSRLTVL.

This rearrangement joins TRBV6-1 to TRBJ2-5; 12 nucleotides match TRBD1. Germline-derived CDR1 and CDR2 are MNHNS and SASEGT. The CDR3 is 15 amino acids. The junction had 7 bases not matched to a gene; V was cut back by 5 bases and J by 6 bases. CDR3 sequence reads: CASSSGTGGAKTQYF. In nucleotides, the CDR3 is TGTGCCAGCAGTTCCGGGACAGGGGGCGCGAAGACCCAGTACTTC.

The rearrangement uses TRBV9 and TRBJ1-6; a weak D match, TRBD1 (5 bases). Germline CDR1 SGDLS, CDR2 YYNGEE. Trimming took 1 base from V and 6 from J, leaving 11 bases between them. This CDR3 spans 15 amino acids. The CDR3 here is CASSVLTGLNSPLHF. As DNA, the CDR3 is TGTGCCAGCAGCGTACTTACGGGGCTTAATTCACCCCTCCACTTT.

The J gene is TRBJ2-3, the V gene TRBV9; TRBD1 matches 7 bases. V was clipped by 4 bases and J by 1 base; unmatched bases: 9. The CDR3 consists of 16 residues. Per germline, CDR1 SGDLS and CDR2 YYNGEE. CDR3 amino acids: CASSPPTGSGTDTQYF. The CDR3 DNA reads TGTGCCAGCAGCCCCCCGACAGGGTCTGGCACAGATACGCAGTATTTT. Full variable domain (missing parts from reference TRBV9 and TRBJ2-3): DSGVTQTPKHLITATGQRVTLRCSPRSGDLSVYWYQQSLDQGLQFLIQYYNGEERAKGNILERFSAQQFPDLHSELNLSSLELGDSALYFCASSPPTGSGTDTQYFGPGTRLTVL.

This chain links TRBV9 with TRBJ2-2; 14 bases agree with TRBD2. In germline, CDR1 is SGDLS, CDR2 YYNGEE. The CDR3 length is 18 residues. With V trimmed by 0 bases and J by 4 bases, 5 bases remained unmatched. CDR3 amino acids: CASSVGLAGGPVTGELFF. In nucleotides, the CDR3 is TGTGCCAGCAGCGTAGGACTAGCGGGGGGGCCGGTCACCGGGGAGCTGTTTTTT.

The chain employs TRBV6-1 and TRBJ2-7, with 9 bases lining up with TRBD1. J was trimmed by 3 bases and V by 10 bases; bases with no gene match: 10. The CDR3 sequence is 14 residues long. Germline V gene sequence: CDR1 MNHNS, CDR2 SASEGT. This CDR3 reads CATQDRGSNYEQYF. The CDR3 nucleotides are TGTGCCACCCAAGACAGGGGGAGTAACTACGAGCAGTACTTC.

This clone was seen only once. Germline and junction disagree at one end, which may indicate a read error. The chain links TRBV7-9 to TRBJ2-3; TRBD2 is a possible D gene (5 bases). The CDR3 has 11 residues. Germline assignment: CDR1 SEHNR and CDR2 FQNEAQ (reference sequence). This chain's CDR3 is CASSGLAYPYF. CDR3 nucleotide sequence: TGTGCCAGCAGCGGACTGGCGTACCCGTACTTT.

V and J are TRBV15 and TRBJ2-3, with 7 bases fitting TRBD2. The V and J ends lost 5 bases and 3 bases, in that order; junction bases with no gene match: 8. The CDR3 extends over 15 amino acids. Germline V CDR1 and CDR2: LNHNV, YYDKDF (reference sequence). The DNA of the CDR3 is TGTGCCACCAGCCGCGACGGGGGGTTAACAGATACGCAGTATTTT. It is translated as CATSRDGGLTDTQYF.

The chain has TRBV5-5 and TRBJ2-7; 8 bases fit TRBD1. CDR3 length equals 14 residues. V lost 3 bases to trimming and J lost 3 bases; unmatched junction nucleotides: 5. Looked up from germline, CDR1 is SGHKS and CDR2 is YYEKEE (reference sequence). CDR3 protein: CASSSTGDFYEQYF. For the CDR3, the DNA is TGTGCCAGCAGCTCGACAGGGGACTTCTACGAGCAGTACTTC.

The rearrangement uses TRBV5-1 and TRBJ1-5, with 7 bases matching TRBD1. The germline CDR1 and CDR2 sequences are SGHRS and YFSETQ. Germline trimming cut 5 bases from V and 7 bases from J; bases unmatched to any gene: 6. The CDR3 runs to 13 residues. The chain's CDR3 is CASRWDSGQPQHF. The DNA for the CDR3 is TGCGCCAGCAGATGGGACAGCGGACAGCCCCAGCATTTT.

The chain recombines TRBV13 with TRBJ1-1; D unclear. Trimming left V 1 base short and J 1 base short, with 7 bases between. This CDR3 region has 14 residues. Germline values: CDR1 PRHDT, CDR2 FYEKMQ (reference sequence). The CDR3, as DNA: TGTGCCAGCAGCTTAGAGGACGGGAACACTGAAGCTTTCTTT. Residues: CASSLEDGNTEAFF.

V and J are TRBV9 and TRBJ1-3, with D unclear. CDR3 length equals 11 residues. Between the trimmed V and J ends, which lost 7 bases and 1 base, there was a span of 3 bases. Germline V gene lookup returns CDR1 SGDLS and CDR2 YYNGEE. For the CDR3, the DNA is TGTGCCAGCGAATCTGGAAACACCATATATTTT. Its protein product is CASESGNTIYF.

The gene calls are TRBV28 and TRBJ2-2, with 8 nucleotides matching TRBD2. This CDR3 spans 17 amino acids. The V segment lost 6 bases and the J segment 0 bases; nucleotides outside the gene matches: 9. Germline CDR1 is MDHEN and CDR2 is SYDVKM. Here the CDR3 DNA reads TGTGCCAGCAGGGTCACTAGCGGCTTCGCGAACACCGGGGAGCTGTTTTTT. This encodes CASRVTSGFANTGELFF.

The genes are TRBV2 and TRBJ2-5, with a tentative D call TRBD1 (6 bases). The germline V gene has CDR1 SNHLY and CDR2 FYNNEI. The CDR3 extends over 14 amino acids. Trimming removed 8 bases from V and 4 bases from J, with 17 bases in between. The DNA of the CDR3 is TGTGCCAGCCGGCAGGGGCGTTTGGGAGAGACCCAGTACTTC. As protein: CASRQGRLGETQYF. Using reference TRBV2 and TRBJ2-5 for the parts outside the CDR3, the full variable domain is EPEVTQTPSHQVTQMGQEVILRCVPISNHLYFYWYRQILGQKVEFLVSFYNNEISEKSEIFDDQFSVERPDGSNFTLKIRSTKLEDSAMYFCASRQGRLGETQYFGPGTRLLVL.

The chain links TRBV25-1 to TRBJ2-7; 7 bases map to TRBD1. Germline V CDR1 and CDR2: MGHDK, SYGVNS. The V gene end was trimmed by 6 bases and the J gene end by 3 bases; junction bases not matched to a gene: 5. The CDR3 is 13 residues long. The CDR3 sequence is CASRGDSYYEQYF. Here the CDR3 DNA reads TGTGCCAGCAGGGGGGACAGTTACTACGAGCAGTACTTC.

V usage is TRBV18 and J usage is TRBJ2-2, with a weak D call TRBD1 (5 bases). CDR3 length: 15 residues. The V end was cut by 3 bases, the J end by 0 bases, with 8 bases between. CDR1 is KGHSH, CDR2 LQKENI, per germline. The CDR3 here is CASSPAGSNTGELFF. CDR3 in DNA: TGTGCCAGCTCACCGGCAGGGTCGAACACCGGGGAGCTGTTTTTT.

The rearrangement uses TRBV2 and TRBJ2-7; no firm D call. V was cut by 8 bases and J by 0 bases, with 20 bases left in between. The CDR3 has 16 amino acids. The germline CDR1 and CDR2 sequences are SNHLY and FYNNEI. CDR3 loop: CASGVSAFDSSYEQYF. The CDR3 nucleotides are TGTGCCAGCGGTGTCTCGGCTTTTGATAGCTCCTACGAGCAGTACTTC.

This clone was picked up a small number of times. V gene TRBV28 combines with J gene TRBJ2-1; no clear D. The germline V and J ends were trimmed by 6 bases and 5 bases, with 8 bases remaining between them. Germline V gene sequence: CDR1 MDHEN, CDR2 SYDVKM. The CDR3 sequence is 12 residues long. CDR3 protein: CASRFLNNEQFF. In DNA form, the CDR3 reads TGTGCCAGCAGGTTCCTTAACAATGAGCAGTTCTTC.